The following is a T cell receptor beta chain sequence with its context. Its antigen is as yet unknown. Method: immunoSEQ multiplex PCR; TCRdb's copy keeps in-frame clones and lacks some. The sample has 60,000 to 80,000 clones, 82% seen once. Stated time point: blood 2 weeks post-SBRT. Treatment denoted: 15 Gy SBRT to primary tumor, nephrectomy 4 weeks later. The data were obtained in a study of radiation and T cells in renal cell carcinoma. Study-wide results and limits: Without pretreatment biopsies, baseline tumor clonotype presence was undetermined. From baseline, blood top tumor clonotypes peaked at 2 weeks post-radiation.

The germline V gene has CDR1 LNHDA and CDR2 SQIVND (reference sequence). This CDR3 spans 14 amino acids. V gave up 4 bases and J gave up 3 bases; unmatched junction bases: 5. V gene TRBV19 combines with J gene TRBJ2-5, with TRBD1 identical over 7 bases. The source of this sequence is a man aged 60 to 69 with renal cell carcinoma. The sample was blood, taken from a patient whose treatment included radiotherapy and nephrectomy. The CDR3 coding sequence is TGTGCCAGTAGTAGTGGACAGGCGGAAGAGACCCAGTACTTC. Residues: CASSSGQAEETQYF. Complete variable domain (other parts from reference TRBV19 and TRBJ2-5): DGGITQSPKYLFRKEGQNVTLSCEQNLNHDAMYWYRQDPGQGLRLIYYSQIVNDFQKGDIAEGYSVSREKKESFPLTVTSAQKNPTAFYLCASSSGQAEETQYFGPGTRLLVL.